This T cell receptor (beta chain) derives from a study of OX40 agonist ivuxolimab in advanced cancers. Study in general: Patients were given ivuxolimab, an antibody that agonizes OX40 (CD134). Study-wide results and limits: Mean expanded clone counts were higher in CD8+ than CD4+ T cells.

In regard to this clone: Its antigen remains unknown.

Method: immunoSEQ multiplex PCR; TCRdb's copy keeps in-frame clones and lacks some. The sample has roughly 83,000 clones, 70% to 85% seen once. This CDR3 is 17 amino acids long. The sample here was CD4+ or CD8+ T cells sorted from blood, taken in a trial of the OX40 agonist ivuxolimab. The chain recombines TRBV12-2 with TRBJ2-7; the table's TRBD1 call for D was not verified on the DNA. TRBV12-2 is a known pseudogene. The TCR comes from an adult with an advanced solid tumor such as melanoma, head and neck, liver or kidney cancer. CDR3 residues: CASPKWEFDRGYHEQYF. In nucleotides, the CDR3 is TGTGCAAGTCCCAAGTGGGAATTTGACAGGGGTTACCACGAGCAGTACTTC.